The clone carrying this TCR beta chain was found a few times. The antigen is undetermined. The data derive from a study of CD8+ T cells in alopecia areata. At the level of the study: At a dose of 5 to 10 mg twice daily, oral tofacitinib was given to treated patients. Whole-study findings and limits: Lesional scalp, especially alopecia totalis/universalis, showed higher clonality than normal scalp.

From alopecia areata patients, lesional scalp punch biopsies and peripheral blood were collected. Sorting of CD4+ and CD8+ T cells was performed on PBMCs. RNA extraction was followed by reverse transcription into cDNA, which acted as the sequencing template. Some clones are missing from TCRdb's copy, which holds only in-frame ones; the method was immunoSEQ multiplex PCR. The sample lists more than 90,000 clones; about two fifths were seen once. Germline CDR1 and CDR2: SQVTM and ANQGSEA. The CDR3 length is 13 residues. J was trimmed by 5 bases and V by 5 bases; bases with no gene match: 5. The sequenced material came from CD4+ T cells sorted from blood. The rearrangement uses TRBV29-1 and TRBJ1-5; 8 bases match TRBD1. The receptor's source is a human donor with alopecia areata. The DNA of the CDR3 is TGCAGCGTTTCTGGGACAGGCGATCAGCCCCAGCATTTT. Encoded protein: CSVSGTGDQPQHF. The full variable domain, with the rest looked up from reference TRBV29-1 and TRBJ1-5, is SAVISQKPSRDICQRGTSLTIQCQVDSQVTMMFWYRQQPGQSLTLIATANQGSEATYESGFVIDKFPISRPNLTFSTLTVSNMSPEDSSIYLCSVSGTGDQPQHFGDGTRLSIL.